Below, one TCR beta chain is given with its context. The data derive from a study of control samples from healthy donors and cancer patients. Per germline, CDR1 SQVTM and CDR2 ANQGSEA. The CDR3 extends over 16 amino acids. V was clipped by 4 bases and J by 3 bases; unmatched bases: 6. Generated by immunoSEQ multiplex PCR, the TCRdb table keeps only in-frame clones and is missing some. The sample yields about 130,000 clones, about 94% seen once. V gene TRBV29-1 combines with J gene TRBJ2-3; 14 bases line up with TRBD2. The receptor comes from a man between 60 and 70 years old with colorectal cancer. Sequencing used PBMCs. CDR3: CSVVATSGGATDTQYF. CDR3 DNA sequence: TGCAGCGTTGTAGCGACTAGCGGGGGGGCTACAGATACGCAGTATTTT.